The 20 T cell receptor beta chains below were found in one sample sequenced in a study of blood T cell repertoires in COVID-19. Produced via immunoSEQ multiplex PCR; TCRdb's table is partial and in-frame only. This sample has 300,000 to 400,000 clones, with 80% to 90% found just once. Sequenced material: PBMCs or T cells enriched from blood (not recorded which). These receptors were obtained from a man aged 18 to 30 who had recovered from COVID-19.

The chain uses TRBV5-1 and TRBJ2-1, with 8 bases matching TRBD1. CDR1 SGHRS and CDR2 YFSETQ come from the germline V gene. J was trimmed by 7 bases and V by 4 bases; bases with no gene match: 7. CDR3 length: 14 amino acids. Here the CDR3 DNA reads TGCGCCAGCAGCGGGCGGACAGGGACAAATGAGCAGTTCTTC. Protein: CASSGRTGTNEQFF.

CDR3 DNA sequence: TGCGCCAGCAGCTTGGATTCGGGGGGCATCGCCTACGAGCAGTACTTC. It yields the protein CASSLDSGGIAYEQYF. The rearrangement joins TRBV5-1 to TRBJ2-7; TRBD2 might be the D (7 bases). The CDR3 is 16 amino acids. Germline CDR1 is SGHRS and CDR2 is YFSETQ. The V gene lost 0 bases and the J gene lost 2 bases, with 15 bases spanning the gap.

This chain uses TRBV18 with TRBJ2-7, with D possibly being TRBD1 (6 bases). The CDR3 runs to 12 residues. Germline-derived CDR1 and CDR2 are KGHSH and LQKENI. V was clipped by 6 bases and J by 0 bases, with 6 bases between them. The DNA of the CDR3 is TGTGCCAGCTCGGACAGCTCCTACGAGCAGTACTTC. Translated, it gives CASSDSSYEQYF.

The V and J genes are TRBV10-2 and TRBJ1-2; tentatively, D is TRBD1 (5 bases). V lost 4 bases, J lost 4 bases, and 10 bases lay in between. The CDR3 runs to 13 residues. Germline V CDR1 and CDR2: WSHSY, SAAADI. CDR3 DNA sequence: TGCGCCAGCAGTGGTCAGGGTCTCTATGGCTACACCTTC. Protein: CASSGQGLYGYTF.

The chain employs TRBV2 and TRBJ2-3; the D gene is possibly TRBD2 (7 bases). Trimming shortened V by 6 bases and J by 4 bases, and 20 bases separated the two germline ends. Germline V gene lookup returns CDR1 SNHLY and CDR2 FYNNEI. This CDR3 contains 16 residues. DNA for the CDR3: TGTGCCAGCAGGGGAAGACCGAACGGGGGGCCAGATACGCAGTATTTT. It codes for CASRGRPNGGPDTQYF. The entire variable domain, with the rest obtained from reference TRBV2 and TRBJ2-3, is as follows: EPEVTQTPSHQVTQMGQEVILRCVPISNHLYFYWYRQILGQKVEFLVSFYNNEISEKSEIFDDQFSVERPDGSNFTLKIRSTKLEDSAMYFCASRGRPNGGPDTQYFGPGTRLTVL.

The chain recombines TRBV7-3 with TRBJ2-5, with 9 bases aligning to TRBD1. The CDR3 is made up of 15 amino acids. V was pared by 4 bases and J by 2 bases, with 5 bases of the junction left unmatched. Looked up from germline, CDR1 is SGHTA and CDR2 is FQGTGA. In nucleotides, the CDR3 is TGTGCCAGCAGCTCCCGACAGGGGGGACAAGAGACCCAGTACTTC. This translates into CASSSRQGGQETQYF.

This clone was detected once. This sequence joins TRBV5-8 and TRBJ2-7, with D possibly being TRBD2 (5 bases). CDR1 is SGHTS, CDR2 YDEGEE, per germline. V lost 1 base, J lost 4 bases, and 15 bases lay in between. This CDR3 is 15 amino acids long. CDR3 protein: CASSLFSGGRYEQYF. For the CDR3, the DNA is TGTGCCAGCAGCTTGTTTTCCGGCGGGCGGTACGAGCAGTACTTC.

The chain joins TRBV21-1 to TRBJ1-2; the D call in the table, TRBD1, was not verified against the DNA. TRBV21-1 counts as a pseudogene. The length of the CDR3 is 15 residues. CDR3 coding DNA: TGTGCCAGCAACTGCATGCACAGGGGGAACTATGGCTACACCTTC. Residues: CASNCMHRGNYGYTF.

The chain is built from TRBV9 and TRBJ2-7; TRBD2 aligns across 10 bases. This CDR3 contains 17 residues. Germline loops: CDR1 SGDLS, CDR2 YYNGEE. V gave up 4 bases and J gave up 4 bases; unmatched junction bases: 14. The CDR3 DNA sequence: TGTGCCAGCAGCCCGCGACTTAGCGGGGGGCCGTCATACGAGCAGTACTTC. It translates to CASSPRLSGGPSYEQYF.

A note on this clone: Other DNA sequences from this sample encode an identical CDR3 as well. The V gene is TRBV25-1, the J gene TRBJ1-1; 8 bases fit TRBD1. The length of the CDR3 is 12 residues. The V segment lost 9 bases and the J segment 2 bases; nucleotides outside the gene matches: 2. Germline V lookup: CDR1 MGHDK, CDR2 SYGVNS. The CDR3 region is CASGQGNTEAFF. The DNA of the CDR3 is TGTGCCAGTGGACAGGGAAACACTGAAGCTTTCTTT.

The rearrangement uses TRBV5-4 and TRBJ1-1; D might be TRBD1 (5 bases). Germline V gene data show CDR1 as SGHNT and CDR2 as YYREEE (reference sequence). The CDR3 contains 18 residues. V lost 0 bases to trimming and J lost 0 bases, with 18 bases between them. This CDR3 is CASSLGGTLGGLNTEAFF. The CDR3, as DNA: TGTGCCAGCAGCTTGGGGGGGACGCTCGGAGGGCTGAACACTGAAGCTTTCTTT.

This clone was picked up one time. The chain combines TRBV7-3 with TRBJ2-1; 10 bases map to TRBD2. Germline V gene data show CDR1 as SGHTA and CDR2 as FQGTGA. The CDR3 runs to 15 residues. V lost 5 bases and J lost 8; bases outside the gene matches: 9. The CDR3 is CASSLTSGPRHEQFF. The DNA of the CDR3 is TGTGCCAGCAGCCTGACTAGCGGGCCACGGCATGAGCAGTTCTTC. Variable domain in full (rest from reference TRBV7-3 and TRBJ2-1): GAGVSQTPSNKVTEKGKYVELRCDPISGHTALYWYRQSLGQGPEFLIYFQGTGAADDSGLPNDRFFAVRPEGSVSTLKIQRTERGDSAVYLCASSLTSGPRHEQFFGPGTRLTVL.

This clone has just one count. This rearrangement joins TRBV5-1 to TRBJ1-6; 11 bases line up with TRBD1. The V segment lost 2 bases and the J segment 8 bases; nucleotides outside the gene matches: 3. Germline V gene lookup returns CDR1 SGHRS and CDR2 YFSETQ. The CDR3 has 15 amino acids. The CDR3 is CASSFGTGGDSPLHF. DNA of the CDR3: TGCGCCAGCAGCTTCGGGACAGGGGGTGATTCACCCCTCCACTTT.

This clone was picked up a small number of times. The sample has other DNA sequences that encode this CDR3 too. V usage is TRBV28 and J usage is TRBJ2-7; 7 bases align to TRBD2. V lost 3 bases and J lost 4; bases outside the gene matches: 3. Germline values: CDR1 MDHEN, CDR2 SYDVKM. This CDR3 comprises 13 residues. The DNA of the CDR3 is TGTGCCAGCAGTTTGGGAGGGGATTACGAGCAGTACTTC. It yields the protein CASSLGGDYEQYF.

The CDR3 sequence is CASSFRTGGEVGEKLFF. The DNA of the CDR3 is TGTGCCAGCAGTTTCAGGACAGGGGGAGAAGTGGGTGAAAAACTGTTTTTT. This chain links TRBV7-8 with TRBJ1-4; TRBD1 matches 10 bases. CDR3 length: 17 amino acids. Losses at the gene ends were 6 bases for V and 7 bases for J; bases not matched to a gene: 14. Per the germline V gene, CDR1 is SGHVS and CDR2 is FQNEAQ.

This clone came up a few times. The genes are TRBV28 and TRBJ1-5; D is possibly TRBD1 (5 bases). Trimming removed 1 base from V and 6 bases from J, with 13 bases in between. Germline CDR1 MDHEN, CDR2 SYDVKM. CDR3 length equals 15 residues. The CDR3 loop is CASSLFPGGTQPQHF. CDR3 DNA: TGTGCCAGCAGTTTATTTCCGGGAGGGACTCAGCCCCAGCATTTT.

V and J are TRBV29-1 and TRBJ2-7, with 11 bases identical to TRBD1. The CDR3 consists of 14 residues. The ends lost 7 bases at V and 5 bases at J; junction bases unmatched: 10. The germline V gene encodes CDR1 SQVTM and CDR2 ANQGSEA. CDR3 residues: CSAGERTGGNEQYF. CDR3 DNA: TGCAGCGCCGGGGAAAGGACAGGGGGCAACGAGCAGTACTTC.

V usage is TRBV27 and J usage is TRBJ1-5; possibly TRBD1 for D (6 bases). CDR1 and CDR2 (germline): MNHEY, SMNVEV (reference sequence). CDR3 length: 15 amino acids. The germline V and J ends were trimmed by 10 bases and 0 bases, with 16 bases remaining between them. CDR3 in DNA: TGTGCCACCCGGGGGGCAGGGGATAGCAATCAGCCCCAGCATTTT. Translating gives CATRGAGDSNQPQHF.

CDR3 sequence reads: CASRSPLAADEQFF. The CDR3, as DNA: TGTGCCAGTAGGTCCCCCCTAGCGGCGGATGAGCAGTTCTTC. The chain couples TRBV19 to TRBJ2-1; TRBD2 aligns across 7 bases. J was trimmed by 8 bases and V by 6 bases; bases with no gene match: 10. The CDR3 consists of 14 residues. Germline loops: CDR1 LNHDA, CDR2 SQIVND (reference sequence). The whole variable domain, filled in from reference TRBV19 and TRBJ2-1, reads DGGITQSPKYLFRKEGQNVTLSCEQNLNHDAMYWYRQDPGQGLRLIYYSQIVNDFQKGDIAEGYSVSREKKESFPLTVTSAQKNPTAFYLCASRSPLAADEQFFGPGTRLTVL.

The rearrangement uses TRBV7-8 and TRBJ1-5; the match to TRBD1 covers 10 bases. Trimming took 5 bases from V and 6 from J; bases not matched to a gene: 4. CDR1 and CDR2 from the germline V gene are SGHVS and FQNEAQ. This CDR3 is built from 14 residues. The CDR3 reads CASSLTGGSQPQHF. CDR3 coding DNA: TGTGCCAGCAGCCTGACAGGGGGCAGTCAGCCCCAGCATTTT.